One and the same sample provided the 28 T cell receptor beta chains below, sequenced in a study of blood T cell repertoires in COVID-19. Data came from immunoSEQ multiplex PCR; TCRdb stores just in-frame clones and leaves some out. The table has 200,000 or so clones, roughly 80% seen once. Sequencing input: peripheral blood. All receptors derive from a man aged 55 to 69 with active or convalescent COVID-19.

The gene calls are TRBV28 and TRBJ2-5; TRBD1 matches 7 bases. V lost 1 base and J lost 5; bases outside the gene matches: 7. This CDR3 is built from 15 residues. In germline, CDR1 is MDHEN, CDR2 SYDVKM. The CDR3, as DNA: TGTGCCAGCAGTTTATCCACCGGGACAGCGGAGACCCAGTACTTC. It yields the protein CASSLSTGTAETQYF.

Concerning this clone itself: Distinct nucleotide sequences in the sample also encode this CDR3. The chain recombines TRBV7-2 with TRBJ2-5, with no clear D. With 2 bases removed from V and 2 bases from J, the gap between germline ends came to 6 bases. Per germline, CDR1 SGHTA and CDR2 FQGNSA. The CDR3 is 13 residues long. In DNA form, the CDR3 reads TGTGCCAGCAGCTTAACGCGTCAAGAGACCCAGTACTTC. Translating gives CASSLTRQETQYF.

The sample holds one count of this clone. This chain joins TRBV4-1 and TRBJ2-3, with 12 bases that match TRBD2. The CDR3 runs to 19 residues. Germline V lookup: CDR1 MGHRA, CDR2 YSYEKL. V gave up 3 bases and J gave up 0 bases; unmatched junction bases: 10. CDR3 in DNA: TGCGCCAGCAGCCACAAACTAGCGGGAGGCCAAGCTAGCACAGATACGCAGTATTTT. Translating it yields CASSHKLAGGQASTDTQYF.

This clone was found a few times. The rearrangement joins TRBV19 to TRBJ2-5, with D tentatively TRBD2 (6 bases). The CDR3 runs 15 residues. Germline V gene sequence: CDR1 LNHDA, CDR2 SQIVND (reference sequence). The V gene lost 5 bases and the J gene lost 2 bases, with 15 bases spanning the gap. The CDR3 protein is CASSASTAGQETQYF. In DNA form, the CDR3 reads TGTGCCAGTAGTGCTAGCACCGCGGGACAAGAGACCCAGTACTTC.

A single count supports this clone. This rearrangement joins TRBV29-1 to TRBJ1-2, with D possibly TRBD1 on 5 matching bases. The V gene's germline CDR1 is SQVTM and CDR2 ANQGSEA. Between the trimmed V and J ends, which lost 0 bases and 13 bases, there was a span of 18 bases. This CDR3 has 13 residues. The CDR3 DNA reads TGCAGCGTTGAAGAATTAGCAGGGAGGGAAGTCACCTTC. The encoded protein is CSVEELAGREVTF.

The gene calls are TRBV20-1 and TRBJ1-6; unclear D gene. The V end was cut by 3 bases, the J end by 8 bases, with 8 bases between. This CDR3 is 12 amino acids long. CDR1 is DFQATT and CDR2 is SNEGSKA in the germline V gene (reference sequence). The DNA for the CDR3 is TGCAGTGCTAGTCCCGGGGATTCACCCCTCCACTTT. Translating gives CSASPGDSPLHF.

This clone has just one count. This sequence joins TRBV11-1 and TRBJ1-1; D remains unclear. The CDR3 totals 15 residues. Between the trimmed V and J ends, which lost 6 bases and 4 bases, there was a span of 18 bases. Germline values: CDR1 SGHAT, CDR2 FQDESV (reference sequence). The chain's CDR3 is CASRNSWRVGTEAFF. In DNA form, the CDR3 reads TGTGCCAGCAGAAACTCATGGAGGGTCGGCACTGAAGCTTTCTTT.

This clone was seen a single time. The rearrangement uses TRBV12-3 or TRBV12-4 and TRBJ1-4; no clear D. This CDR3 region has 12 residues. Trimming took 6 bases from V and 8 from J, leaving 10 bases between them. In DNA form, the CDR3 reads TGTGCCAGCAGCTCAGGATACGAAAAACTGTTTTTT. Its protein product is CASSSGYEKLFF.

The chain has TRBV28 and TRBJ2-1; D is unresolved. The CDR3 totals 12 residues. Germline CDR1 is MDHEN and CDR2 is SYDVKM. The V gene lost 4 bases and the J gene lost 7 bases, with 8 bases spanning the gap. CDR3 nucleotide sequence: TGTGCCAGCAGTTCCGGGTTTAATGAGCAGTTCTTC. This encodes CASSSGFNEQFF.

This clone was seen a handful of times. The chain recombines TRBV7-7 with TRBJ2-5, with 10 bases fitting TRBD1. V lost 5 bases, J lost 9 bases, and 6 bases stayed unmatched. The CDR3 has 13 residues. Germline CDR1 is SSHAT and CDR2 is FNYEAQ (reference sequence). The CDR3 here is CASSVGQGDAQYF. In nucleotides, the CDR3 is TGTGCCAGCAGCGTCGGACAGGGGGACGCCCAGTACTTC. The whole variable domain, remainder taken from reference TRBV7-7 and TRBJ2-5, is GAGVSQSPRYKVTKRGQDVTLRCDPISSHATLYWYQQALGQGPEFLTYFNYEAQPDKSGLPSDRFSAERPEGSISTLTIQRTEQRDSAMYRCASSVGQGDAQYFGPGTRLLVL.

The chain links TRBV5-4 to TRBJ1-2; 8 nucleotides line up with TRBD1. Germline V gives CDR1 SGHNT, CDR2 YYREEE (reference sequence). This CDR3 comprises 16 residues. J was trimmed by 5 bases and V by 0 bases; bases with no gene match: 9. The CDR3 nucleotides read TGTGCCAGCAGCTTGGCCGGACAGGGTAACCCTTATGGCTACACCTTC. Translation: CASSLAGQGNPYGYTF.

The genes are TRBV18 and TRBJ1-2; tentatively, D is TRBD1 (6 bases). Germline assignment: CDR1 KGHSH and CDR2 LQKENI. V lost 3 bases, J lost 0 bases, and 29 bases lay in between. The CDR3 runs to 21 residues. CDR3 sequence reads: CASSPQAGVGAGINANYGYTF. The CDR3 region has the DNA TGTGCCAGCTCACCCCAAGCCGGCGTGGGGGCCGGAATCAATGCTAACTATGGCTACACCTTC.

This chain connects TRBV2 to TRBJ2-4; 7 bases are a match to TRBD1. The CDR3 spans 18 residues. V was clipped by 2 bases and J by 1 base; unmatched bases: 11. Germline CDR1 reads SNHLY; CDR2 reads FYNNEI. The CDR3 sequence: CASSERQGTLVAKNIQYF. In DNA, the CDR3 is TGTGCCAGCAGTGAAAGACAGGGTACACTCGTGGCCAAAAACATTCAGTACTTC.

The CDR3 sequence: CASSFTGSHSYEQYF. The DNA of the CDR3 is TGTGCCAGCAGTTTCACAGGGTCCCACTCCTACGAGCAGTACTTC. V gene TRBV27 combines with J gene TRBJ2-7; tentatively, D is TRBD1 (6 bases). The CDR3 has 15 amino acids. The V gene's germline CDR1 is MNHEY and CDR2 SMNVEV (reference sequence). V lost 3 bases and J lost 0, with 12 bases in between.

This chain links TRBV28 with TRBJ1-1, with 10 bases that match TRBD1. There are 15 residues in the CDR3. Germline lookup yields CDR1 MDHEN and CDR2 SYDVKM. Trimming cost V 4 bases and J 5 bases; bases outside gene matches: 7. The CDR3 nucleotides read TGTGCCAGCAGTTCAAGACAGGGGGCGGGGACTGAAGCTTTCTTT. It yields the protein CASSSRQGAGTEAFF.

This rearrangement joins TRBV7-3 to TRBJ2-3; 7 bases fit TRBD1. CDR1 is SGHTA and CDR2 is FQGTGA in the germline V gene. This CDR3 contains 15 residues. Trimming at V came to 5 bases and at J to 4 bases, leaving 9 bases not matched to a gene. The CDR3 coding sequence is TGTGCCAGCAGCCGGGGTGGGCAGGGGGCAGATACGCAGTATTTT. This codes for CASSRGGQGADTQYF.

The rearrangement uses TRBV7-9 and TRBJ1-2; perhaps TRBD1 as D (5 bases). Trimming took 4 bases from V and 6 from J, leaving 12 bases between them. The CDR3 has 13 amino acids. Germline values: CDR1 SEHNR, CDR2 FQNEAQ (reference sequence). CDR3 coding DNA: TGTGCCAGCAGCTCGTGGCCGGGGGATGGCTACACCTTC. As protein: CASSSWPGDGYTF.

The rearrangement joins TRBV29-1 to TRBJ1-5; 8 bases align to TRBD1. Trimming took 6 bases from V and 5 from J; bases not matched to a gene: 9. The CDR3 has 14 amino acids. Germline loops: CDR1 SQVTM, CDR2 ANQGSEA. The CDR3 region has the DNA TGCAGCGTCGCCGGGACAGGTCGCGATCAGCCCCAGCATTTT. This encodes CSVAGTGRDQPQHF. Combining the CDR3 with reference TRBV29-1 and TRBJ1-5 gives the whole variable domain SAVISQKPSRDICQRGTSLTIQCQVDSQVTMMFWYRQQPGQSLTLIATANQGSEATYESGFVIDKFPISRPNLTFSTLTVSNMSPEDSSIYLCSVAGTGRDQPQHFGDGTRLSIL.

Regarding this clone: At the DNA level, this CDR3 is encoded by other sequences in the same sample as well. V is TRBV7-2 and J is TRBJ2-3, with a tentative D call TRBD2 (6 bases). The CDR3 is 15 amino acids. Trimming removed 2 bases at V and 0 bases at J, with 9 bases between. Germline CDR1 reads SGHTA; CDR2 reads FQGNSA. This CDR3 reads CASSLQGGSTDTQYF. The CDR3 nucleotides are TGTGCCAGCAGCTTACAGGGAGGCAGCACAGATACGCAGTATTTT.

The chain joins TRBV2 to TRBJ2-2; no clear D. The CDR3 has 15 residues. CDR1 and CDR2 from the germline V gene are SNHLY and FYNNEI. The V end was cut by 8 bases, the J end by 0 bases, with 13 bases between. CDR3 in DNA: TGTGCCAGCGCTCTCAGGATCTCGAACACCGGGGAGCTGTTTTTT. Its translation is CASALRISNTGELFF.

The V and J genes are TRBV10-3 and TRBJ2-2, with 9 nucleotides matching TRBD2. CDR1 ENHRY and CDR2 SYGVKD come from the germline V gene. This CDR3 region has 13 residues. Germline trimming cut 10 bases from V and 6 bases from J; bases unmatched to any gene: 6. As DNA, the CDR3 is TGTGCCACGGTAGCGGGAGACCCCGGGGAGCTGTTTTTT. The encoded protein is CATVAGDPGELFF.

The chain is built from TRBV21-1 and TRBJ2-3; the table's D call TRBD2 went unverified against the DNA. TRBV21-1 is a pseudogene locus. The CDR3 totals 17 residues. The CDR3 DNA sequence: TGTGCCAGCAGCAAAGTTTCTGTAGGGGACTACACAGATACGCAGTATTTT. This codes for CASSKVSVGDYTDTQYF.

The chain carries TRBV28 and TRBJ1-1; TRBD1 is a possible D gene (6 bases). The V end lost 6 bases, the J end lost 3 bases, and 17 bases lay between the germline ends. The germline gives CDR1 MDHEN, CDR2 SYDVKM. The CDR3 consists of 15 residues. The CDR3 bases are TGTGCCAGCAGCCTACAGGGTCTAGGGGACACTGAAGCTTTCTTT. It specifies CASSLQGLGDTEAFF.

J is TRBJ2-3 and V is TRBV10-3; no clear D. The germline CDR1 and CDR2 sequences are ENHRY and SYGVKD. The CDR3 runs 16 residues. V was shortened by 5 bases and J by 1 base, with 16 bases between the two germline ends. CDR3 in amino acids: CAISPSWPQGTDTQYF. As DNA, the CDR3 is TGTGCCATCAGTCCCTCGTGGCCCCAAGGCACAGATACGCAGTATTTT.

The chain links TRBV13 to TRBJ2-1; a weak D match, TRBD2 (5 bases). The CDR3 has 15 residues. Trimming stripped 3 bases from V and 0 bases from J, with 9 bases between. Germline CDR1 and CDR2: PRHDT and FYEKMQ (reference sequence). The CDR3 DNA reads as TGTGCCAGCAGCTTGGGCGGAGGCTCCTACAATGAGCAGTTCTTC. Translating gives CASSLGGGSYNEQFF.

The V gene is TRBV18, the J gene TRBJ2-5; tentative D call: TRBD2 (5 bases). CDR1 KGHSH and CDR2 LQKENI come from the germline V gene. V was cut by 0 bases and J by 2 bases, with 7 bases left in between. The CDR3 loop spans 14 amino acids. In DNA form, the CDR3 reads TGTGCCAGCTCACCACCGTCGGGACAAGAGACCCAGTACTTC. As protein: CASSPPSGQETQYF.

CDR3 sequence: CASSKEATAGNTIYF. CDR3 in DNA: TGTGCCAGCTCAAAGGAGGCTACCGCTGGAAACACCATATATTTT. V usage is TRBV7-3 and J usage is TRBJ1-3; D is unresolved. The CDR3 contains 15 residues. With 8 bases removed from V and 2 bases from J, the gap between germline ends came to 16 bases. Germline assignment: CDR1 SGHTA and CDR2 FQGTGA. The complete variable domain, with remaining parts taken from reference TRBV7-3 and TRBJ1-3, reads GAGVSQTPSNKVTEKGKYVELRCDPISGHTALYWYRQSLGQGPEFLIYFQGTGAADDSGLPNDRFFAVRPEGSVSTLKIQRTERGDSAVYLCASSKEATAGNTIYFGEGSWLTVV.

This clone appeared once. The V and J genes are TRBV9 and TRBJ2-1; maybe TRBD1 (5 bases). V lost 4 bases and J lost 2, with 13 bases in between. The CDR3 is made up of 15 amino acids. Germline lookup yields CDR1 SGDLS and CDR2 YYNGEE. The CDR3 protein is CASSQGARAYNEQFF. In DNA, the CDR3 is TGTGCCAGCAGCCAAGGGGCGAGAGCCTACAATGAGCAGTTCTTC.